This paragraph reports one T cell receptor (beta chain). V lost 3 bases to trimming and J lost 7 bases, with 9 bases between them. This CDR3 contains 12 residues. In germline, CDR1 is MDHEN, CDR2 SYDVKM. The entry originates in a study of blood T cell repertoires in COVID-19. The method was immunoSEQ multiplex PCR; TCRdb's version includes in-frame clones alone and lacks a portion of them. The data show 130,000 to 150,000 clones, roughly nine tenths seen once. Sample: PBMCs or T cells enriched from blood (not recorded which). The chain is built from TRBV28 and TRBJ1-2; tentative D call: TRBD1 (6 bases). This receptor was identified in a woman in her forties who had been exposed to COVID-19. The CDR3 bases are TGTGCCAGCAGTTTCAGGGGAGCTGGCTACACCTTC. It codes for CASSFRGAGYTF.